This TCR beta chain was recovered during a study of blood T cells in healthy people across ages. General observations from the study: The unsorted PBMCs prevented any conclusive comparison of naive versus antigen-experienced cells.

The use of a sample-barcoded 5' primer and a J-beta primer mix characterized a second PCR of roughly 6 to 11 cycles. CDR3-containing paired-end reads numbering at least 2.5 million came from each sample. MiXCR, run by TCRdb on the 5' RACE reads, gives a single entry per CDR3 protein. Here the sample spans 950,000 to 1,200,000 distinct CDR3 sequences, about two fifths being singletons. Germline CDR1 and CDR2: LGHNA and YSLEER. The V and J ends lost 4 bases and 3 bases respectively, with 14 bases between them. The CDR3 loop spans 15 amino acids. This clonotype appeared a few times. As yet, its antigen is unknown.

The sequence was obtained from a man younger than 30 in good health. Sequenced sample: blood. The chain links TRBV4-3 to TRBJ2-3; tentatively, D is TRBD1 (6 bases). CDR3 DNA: TGCGCCAGCAGCCCTAGACAGGTCGCTACAGATACGCAGTATTTT. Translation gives CASSPRQVATDTQYF.